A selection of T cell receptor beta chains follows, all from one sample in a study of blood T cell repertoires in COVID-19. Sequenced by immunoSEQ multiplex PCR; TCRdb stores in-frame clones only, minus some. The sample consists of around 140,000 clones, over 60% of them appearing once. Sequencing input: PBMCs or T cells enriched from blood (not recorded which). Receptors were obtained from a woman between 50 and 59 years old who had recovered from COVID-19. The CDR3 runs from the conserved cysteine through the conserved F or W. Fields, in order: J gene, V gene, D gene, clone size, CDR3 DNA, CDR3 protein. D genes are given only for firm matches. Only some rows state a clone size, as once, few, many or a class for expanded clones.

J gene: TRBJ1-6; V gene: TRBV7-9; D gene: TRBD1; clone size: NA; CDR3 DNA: TGTGCCAGCAGCTTTTCGACAGGGGGCGCAAATTCACCCCTCCACTTT; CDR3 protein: CASSFSTGGANSPLHF
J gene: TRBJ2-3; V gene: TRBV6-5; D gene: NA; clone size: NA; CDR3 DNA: TGTGCCAGCAGCGCCACCGGAGGGCCGATTATGACGCAGTATTTT; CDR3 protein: CASSATGGPIMTQYF
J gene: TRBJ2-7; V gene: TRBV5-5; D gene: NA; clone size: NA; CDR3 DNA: TGTGCCAGCAGCTCCCACCCGTGGGGCGAAAGCTCCTACGAGCAGTACTTC; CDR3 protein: CASSSHPWGESSYEQYF
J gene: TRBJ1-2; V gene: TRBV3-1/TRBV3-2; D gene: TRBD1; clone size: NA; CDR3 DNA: TGTGCCAGCAGCCAAGTAAAGGGGGCATATGGCTACACCTTC; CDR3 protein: CASSQVKGAYGYTF
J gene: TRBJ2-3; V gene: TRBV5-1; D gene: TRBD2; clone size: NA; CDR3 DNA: TGCGCCAGCAGCCCCACTAGCGGGGCTAGCACAGATACGCAGTATTTT; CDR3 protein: CASSPTSGASTDTQYF
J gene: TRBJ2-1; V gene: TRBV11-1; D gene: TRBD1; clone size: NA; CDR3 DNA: TGTGCCAGCAGCTCGACATCTTACAGGGGACACAATGAGCAGTTCTTC; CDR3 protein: CASSSTSYRGHNEQFF
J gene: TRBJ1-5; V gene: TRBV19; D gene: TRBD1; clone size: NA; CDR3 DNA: TGTGCCACCCAGGGGGCCGGGGATCAGCCCCAGCATTTT; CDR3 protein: CATQGAGDQPQHF
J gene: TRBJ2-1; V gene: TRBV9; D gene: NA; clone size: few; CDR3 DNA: TGTGCCAGCAGCCATCGCCGAGGGGGAAATGAGCAGTTCTTC; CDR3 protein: CASSHRRGGNEQFF
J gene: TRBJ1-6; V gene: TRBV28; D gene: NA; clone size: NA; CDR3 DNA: TGTGCCAGCAGCTCACAAGGGACATCCGGCTCCTATAATTCACCCCTCCACTTT; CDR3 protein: CASSSQGTSGSYNSPLHF
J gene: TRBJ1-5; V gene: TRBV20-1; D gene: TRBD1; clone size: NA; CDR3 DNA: TGCAGTGCTAGTTCTACCCCCGGGGACAGCCCCAATCAGCCCCAGCATTTT; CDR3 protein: CSASSTPGDSPNQPQHF
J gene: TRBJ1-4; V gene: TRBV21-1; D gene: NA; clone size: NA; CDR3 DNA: TGTGCCAGCAGCAAAATTGGCGGGCAGGTTAATGAAAAACTGTTTTTT; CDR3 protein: CASSKIGGQVNEKLFF
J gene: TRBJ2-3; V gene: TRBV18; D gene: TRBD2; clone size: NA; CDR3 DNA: TGTGCCAGCTCACCAGGACTAGCGGGGGGGGCAGATACGCAGTATTTT; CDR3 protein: CASSPGLAGGADTQYF
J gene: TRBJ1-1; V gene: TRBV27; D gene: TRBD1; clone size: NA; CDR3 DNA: TGTGCCAGCAGTTTGTCCGGGACAGGGGTCACTGAAGCTTTCTTT; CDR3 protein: CASSLSGTGVTEAFF
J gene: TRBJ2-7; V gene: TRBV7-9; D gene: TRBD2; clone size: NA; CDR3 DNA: TGTGCCAGCAGCTTCGGGACTAGTGCCTACGAGCAGTACTTC; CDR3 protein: CASSFGTSAYEQYF
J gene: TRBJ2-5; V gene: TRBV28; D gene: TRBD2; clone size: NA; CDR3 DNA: TGTGCCAGCAGTCCGACAGGACTAGCGGGTATCCAAGAGACCCAGTACTTC; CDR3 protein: CASSPTGLAGIQETQYF
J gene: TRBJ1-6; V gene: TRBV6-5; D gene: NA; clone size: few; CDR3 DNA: TGTGCCAGCAGTTACGGTCTTCAGGAGGCACCCCTCCACTTT; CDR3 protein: CASSYGLQEAPLHF
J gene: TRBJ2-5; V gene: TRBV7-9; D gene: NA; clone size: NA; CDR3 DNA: TGTGCCAGCAGCCTTACCGACTCCCGACTAGAGACCCAGTACTTC; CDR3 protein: CASSLTDSRLETQYF
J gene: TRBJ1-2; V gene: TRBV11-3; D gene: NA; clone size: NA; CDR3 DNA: TGTGCCAGCAGCTTTTCCCCCGGTGGCTACACCTTC; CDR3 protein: CASSFSPGGYTF
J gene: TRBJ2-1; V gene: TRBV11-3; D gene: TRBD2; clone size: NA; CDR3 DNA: TGTGCCAGCAGCTTAGATGGGACTAGCGGGAGGAAAAAGTACAATGAGCAGTTCTTC; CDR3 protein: CASSLDGTSGRKKYNEQFF
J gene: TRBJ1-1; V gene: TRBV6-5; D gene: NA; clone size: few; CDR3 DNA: TGTGCCAGCAGCTCCGGGCTCGAGCGGACTGAAGCTTTCTTT; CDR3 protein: CASSSGLERTEAFF
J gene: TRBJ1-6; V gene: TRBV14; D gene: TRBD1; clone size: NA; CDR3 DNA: TGTGCCAGCAGAGGGACAGAATCCCATAATTCACCCCTCCACTTT; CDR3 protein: CASRGTESHNSPLHF
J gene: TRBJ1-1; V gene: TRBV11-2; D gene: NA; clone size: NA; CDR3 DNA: TGTGCCAGCAGCTCGCTCCCCGGGACACGTTTCATGAACACTGAAGCTTTCTTT; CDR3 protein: CASSSLPGTRFMNTEAFF
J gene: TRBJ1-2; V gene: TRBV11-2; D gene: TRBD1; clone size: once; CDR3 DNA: TGTGCCAGCAGCTTAGGAACAGGGGGCGGGTATGGCTACACCTTC; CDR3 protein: CASSLGTGGGYGYTF
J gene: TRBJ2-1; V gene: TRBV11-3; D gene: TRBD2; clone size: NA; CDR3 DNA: TGTGCCAGCAGCTACAGCCCCCGGACTAGCGGGCAGTTCTTC; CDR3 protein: CASSYSPRTSGQFF
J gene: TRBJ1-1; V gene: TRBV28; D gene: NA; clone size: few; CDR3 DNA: TGTGCCAGCAGTCCGACAGCCTCGAACACTGAAGCTTTCTTT; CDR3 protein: CASSPTASNTEAFF
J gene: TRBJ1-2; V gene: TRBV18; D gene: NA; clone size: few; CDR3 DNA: TGTGCCAGCTCACTCTTCGACACGGGAGCTAACTATGGCTACACCTTC; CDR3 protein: CASSLFDTGANYGYTF
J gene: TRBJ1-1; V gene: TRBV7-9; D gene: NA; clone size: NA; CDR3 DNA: TGTGCCAGCAGCCTTCATTCTAACCCAGAAGCTTTCTTT; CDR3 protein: CASSLHSNPEAFF
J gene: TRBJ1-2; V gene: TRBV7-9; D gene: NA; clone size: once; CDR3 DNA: TGTGCCAGCAGCTTATCCTTGGAGGGGAACTATGGCTACACCTTC; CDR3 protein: CASSLSLEGNYGYTF
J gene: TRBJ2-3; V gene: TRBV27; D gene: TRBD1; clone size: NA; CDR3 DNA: TGTGCCAGCAGTTTATCCCAGGGGGCGGGCACAGATACGCAGTATTTT; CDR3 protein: CASSLSQGAGTDTQYF
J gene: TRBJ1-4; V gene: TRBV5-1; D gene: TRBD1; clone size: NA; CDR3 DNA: TGCGCCAGCAGCGTACAGGGGGACGGTGAAAAACTGTTTTTT; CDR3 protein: CASSVQGDGEKLFF
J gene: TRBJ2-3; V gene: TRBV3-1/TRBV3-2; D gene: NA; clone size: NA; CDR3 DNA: TGTGCCAGCGGCAGAGGAGATACGCAGTATTTT; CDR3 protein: CASGRGDTQYF
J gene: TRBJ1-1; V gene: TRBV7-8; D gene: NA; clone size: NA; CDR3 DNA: TGTGCCAGCAGCTTAGGCGGGGGTCCGATTGCGCCGGCTTTCTTT; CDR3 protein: CASSLGGGPIAPAFF
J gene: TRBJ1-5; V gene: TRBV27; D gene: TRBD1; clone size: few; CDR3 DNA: TGTGCCAGCCGACGGACAGGGGGATGGTCAGAGCCCCAGCATTTT; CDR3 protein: CASRRTGGWSEPQHF
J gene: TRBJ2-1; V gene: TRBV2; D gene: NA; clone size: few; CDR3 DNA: TGTGCCAGTTCGGGTATAGGGGCAGCCGTAAACAATGAGCAGTTCTTC; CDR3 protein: CASSGIGAAVNNEQFF
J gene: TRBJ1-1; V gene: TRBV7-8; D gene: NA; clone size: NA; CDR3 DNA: TGTGCCAGCAGCTTAGAGGGAGCGGGCACTGAAGCTTTCTTT; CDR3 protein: CASSLEGAGTEAFF
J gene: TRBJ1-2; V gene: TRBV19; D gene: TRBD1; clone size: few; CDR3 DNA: TGTGCCAGTAGCCCCCCGGGACAGGTCTACCTCAACTATGGCTACACCTTC; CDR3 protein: CASSPPGQVYLNYGYTF
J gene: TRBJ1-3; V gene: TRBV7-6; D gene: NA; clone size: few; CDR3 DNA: TGTGCCAGCAGCTGGGACAACGGAAACACCATATATTTT; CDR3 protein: CASSWDNGNTIYF
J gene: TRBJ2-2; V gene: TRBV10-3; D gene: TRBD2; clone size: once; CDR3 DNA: TGTGCCATCAGGGTGACTAGCGGGTCGAACACCGGGGAGCTGTTTTTT; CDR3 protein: CAIRVTSGSNTGELFF
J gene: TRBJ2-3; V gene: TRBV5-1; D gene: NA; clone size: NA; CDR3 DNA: TGCGCCAGCAGCTCGGACAGACCCAGCACAGATACGCAGTATTTT; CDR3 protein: CASSSDRPSTDTQYF
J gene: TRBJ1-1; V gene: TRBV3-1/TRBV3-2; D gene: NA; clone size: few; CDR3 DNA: TGTGCCAGCAGCTCACCGCCGGACACTGAAGCTTTCTTT; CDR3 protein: CASSSPPDTEAFF
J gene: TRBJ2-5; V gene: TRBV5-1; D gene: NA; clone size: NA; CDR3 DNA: TGCGCCAGCAGCTTGGAAGTCAGACAGGAGTTCGGGACCCAGTACTTC; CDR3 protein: CASSLEVRQEFGTQYF
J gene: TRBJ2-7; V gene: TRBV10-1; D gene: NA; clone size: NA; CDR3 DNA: TGCGCCAGCAGTGATGACCCTAGGGGAGAGCAGTACTTC; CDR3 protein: CASSDDPRGEQYF
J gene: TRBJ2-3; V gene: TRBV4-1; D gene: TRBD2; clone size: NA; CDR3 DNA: TGCGCCAGCAGCATGACCGGGACTAGCGGAGCCTTCACAGATACGCAGTATTTT; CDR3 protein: CASSMTGTSGAFTDTQYF
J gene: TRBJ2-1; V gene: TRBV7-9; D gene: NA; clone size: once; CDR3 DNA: TGTGCCAGCAGCCTCAAAGAGGGAATTGAGCAGTTCTTC; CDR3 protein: CASSLKEGIEQFF
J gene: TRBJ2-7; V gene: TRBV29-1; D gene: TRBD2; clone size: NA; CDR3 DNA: TGCAGCGTTGAAGTCTCTAGCGGGGGGGCTCGTTCCTACGAGCAGTACTTC; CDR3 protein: CSVEVSSGGARSYEQYF
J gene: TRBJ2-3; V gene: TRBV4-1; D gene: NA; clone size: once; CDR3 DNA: TGCGCCAGCAGCCTTTCCCCCGGTGGTAAAAGCACAGATACGCAGTATTTT; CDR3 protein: CASSLSPGGKSTDTQYF
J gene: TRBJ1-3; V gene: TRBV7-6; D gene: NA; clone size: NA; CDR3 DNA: TGTGCCAGCAGCCCCATCTCAGGGGAGAGCGGAAACACCATATATTTT; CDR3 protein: CASSPISGESGNTIYF
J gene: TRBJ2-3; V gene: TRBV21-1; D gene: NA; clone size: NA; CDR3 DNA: TGTGCCAGCAAAGTGGGGGACAGGGGCCCAGATACGCAGTATTTT; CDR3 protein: CASKVGDRGPDTQYF
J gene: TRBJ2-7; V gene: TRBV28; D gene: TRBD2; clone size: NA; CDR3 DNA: TGTGCCAGCAGTTTCGGTGGCGGGAGGGTCTACGAGCAGTACTTC; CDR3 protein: CASSFGGGRVYEQYF
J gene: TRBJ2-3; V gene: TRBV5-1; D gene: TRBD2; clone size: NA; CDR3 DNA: TGCGCCACCAAAGCGGGACCCACAGATACGCAGTATTTT; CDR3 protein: CATKAGPTDTQYF
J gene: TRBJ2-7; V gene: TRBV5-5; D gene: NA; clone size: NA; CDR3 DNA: TGTGCCAGCAACAGACAACTCGGGGACGAGCAGTACTTC; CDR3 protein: CASNRQLGDEQYF
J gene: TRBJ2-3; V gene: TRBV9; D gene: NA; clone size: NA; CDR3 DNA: TGTGCCAGCAGCGTAATCCACTCGGGCACAGATACGCAGTATTTT; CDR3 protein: CASSVIHSGTDTQYF